The 9 T cell receptor beta chains below all came from one sample that was sequenced in a study of T cell repertoires in cytomegalovirus infection. Via MiXCR, TCRdb re-called the reads, giving one row per CDR3 protein. The sample records 400,000 to 600,000 distinct CDR3 sequences, about 42% being singletons. These TCRs' antigens remain unknown. The source material was cultured PBMCs, sampled from culture after CMV antigen stimulation. These receptors were obtained from a human donor in good health (CMV status not recorded). Some clones in this sample may be carry-over from other donors' samples.

The chain links TRBV12-3 or TRBV12-4 to TRBJ2-1, with unresolved D. This CDR3 spans 13 amino acids. Trimming removed 3 bases from V and 8 bases from J, with 11 bases in between. CDR3 residues: CASSFTSGDEQFF. In DNA, the CDR3 is TGTGCCAGCAGTTTCACCTCCGGCGATGAGCAGTTCTTC.

This clonotype was detected ten times or more. This chain joins TRBV7-2 and TRBJ2-3; D gene unclear. This CDR3 has 15 residues. Trimming stripped 4 bases from V and 2 bases from J, with 13 bases between. Per germline, CDR1 SGHTA and CDR2 FQGNSA. CDR3 coding DNA: TGTGCCAGCAGCTCCCCCGCCGGGCCCACAGATACGCAGTATTTT. This codes for CASSSPAGPTDTQYF.

V usage is TRBV6-6 and J usage is TRBJ2-3; 8 nucleotides match TRBD1. The junction had 12 bases not matched to a gene; V was cut back by 5 bases and J by 2 bases. The germline CDR1 and CDR2 sequences are MNHNY and SVGAGI (reference sequence). The CDR3 contains 17 residues. The CDR3 DNA sequence: TGTGCCAGCAGTCCGAGGCCCCGGACAGGGCCCACAGATACGCAGTATTTT. Protein: CASSPRPRTGPTDTQYF.

Only a few counts were recorded for this clonotype. The V and J genes are TRBV2 and TRBJ1-5; D not resolved. V lost 0 bases, J lost 6 bases, and 12 bases lay in between. There are 15 residues in the CDR3. Germline V gene sequence: CDR1 SNHLY, CDR2 FYNNEI. CDR3 protein: CASSEALGEGQPQHF. CDR3 bases: TGTGCCAGCAGTGAAGCGCTGGGTGAGGGTCAGCCCCAGCATTTT.

This chain uses TRBV7-8 with TRBJ1-5; D remains ambiguous. CDR1 and CDR2 (germline): SGHVS, FQNEAQ. V was pared by 0 bases and J by 9 bases, with 12 bases between. The CDR3 consists of 14 residues. The CDR3 bases are TGTGCCAGCAGCTTAGCGTTAGGGTTCGGGCCCCAGCATTTT. Translated: CASSLALGFGPQHF. The whole variable domain, filled in from reference TRBV7-8 and TRBJ1-5, reads GAGVSQSPRYKVAKRGQDVALRCDPISGHVSLFWYQQALGQGPEFLTYFQNEAQLDKSGLPSDRFFAERPEGSVSTLKIQRTQQEDSAVYLCASSLALGFGPQHFGDGTRLSIL.

This clonotype was counted between two and nine times. The V gene is TRBV28, the J gene TRBJ1-1, with D tentatively TRBD1 (5 bases). V lost 3 bases and J lost 4, with 12 bases in between. The CDR3 sequence is 14 residues long. In germline, CDR1 is MDHEN, CDR2 SYDVKM. The CDR3 loop is CASSFARRGTEAFF. The CDR3, as DNA: TGTGCCAGCAGTTTCGCCCGAAGGGGCACTGAAGCTTTCTTT.

To note about this clonotype: Its ends do not fully match the called genes, so a read error is possible. The CDR3 DNA is TGTGCCAGCAGGGAAGGGACGACTCAGCCCCAGCATTTT. Protein product: CASREGTTQPQHF. The V gene is TRBV6-1, the J gene TRBJ1-5; D may be TRBD1 (5 bases). Germline CDR1 MNHNS, CDR2 SASEGT. This CDR3 has 13 amino acids.

The count of this clonotype is one. The chain uses TRBV5-4 and TRBJ1-1, with D possibly matching TRBD1 (5 bases). The CDR3 sequence is 14 residues long. Germline values: CDR1 SGHNT, CDR2 YYREEE (reference sequence). V lost 2 bases, J lost 6 bases, and 14 bases lay in between. The DNA for the CDR3 is TGTGCCAGCAGCTTCCTCCGGCAGGGCGCTGAAGCTTTCTTT. As protein: CASSFLRQGAEAFF.

The chain recombines TRBV28 with TRBJ1-6, with 7 bases identical to TRBD1. Germline V gives CDR1 MDHEN, CDR2 SYDVKM. V lost 4 bases and J lost 9; bases outside the gene matches: 12. The CDR3 sequence is 16 residues long. CDR3 bases: TGTGCCAGCAGTTCCCGCGGAGGGGGCAGGATTTCACCCCTCCACTTT. Protein sequence: CASSSRGGGRISPLHF.